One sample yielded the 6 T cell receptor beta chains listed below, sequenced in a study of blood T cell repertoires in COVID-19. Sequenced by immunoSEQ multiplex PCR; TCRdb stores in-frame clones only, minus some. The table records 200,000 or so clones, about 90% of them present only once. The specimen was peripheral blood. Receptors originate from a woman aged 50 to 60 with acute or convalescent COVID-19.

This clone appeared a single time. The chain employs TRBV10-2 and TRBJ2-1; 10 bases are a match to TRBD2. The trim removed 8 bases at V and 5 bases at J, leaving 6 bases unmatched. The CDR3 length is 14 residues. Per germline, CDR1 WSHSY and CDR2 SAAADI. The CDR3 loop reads CASQGLAPDNEQFF. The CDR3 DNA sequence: TGCGCCAGCCAGGGACTAGCGCCCGACAATGAGCAGTTCTTC.

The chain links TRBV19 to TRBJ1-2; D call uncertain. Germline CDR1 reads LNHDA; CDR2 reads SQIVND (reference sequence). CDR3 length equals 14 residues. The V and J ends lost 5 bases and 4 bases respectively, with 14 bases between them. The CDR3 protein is CASSPSKESYGYTF. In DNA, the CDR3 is TGTGCCAGTAGTCCGTCAAAGGAGAGCTATGGCTACACCTTC.

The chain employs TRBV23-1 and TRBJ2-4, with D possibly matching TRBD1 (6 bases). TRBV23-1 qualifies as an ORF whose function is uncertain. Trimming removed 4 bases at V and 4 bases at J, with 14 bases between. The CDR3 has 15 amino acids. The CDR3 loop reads CASSPTGPDKNIQYF. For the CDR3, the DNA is TGCGCCAGCAGTCCCACAGGGCCGGATAAAAACATTCAGTACTTC.

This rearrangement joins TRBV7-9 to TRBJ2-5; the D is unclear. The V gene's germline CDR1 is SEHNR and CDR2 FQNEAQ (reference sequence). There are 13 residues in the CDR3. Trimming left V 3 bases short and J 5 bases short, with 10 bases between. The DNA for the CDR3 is TGTGCCAGCAGCTTTTTAAATATGGAGACCCAGTACTTC. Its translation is CASSFLNMETQYF. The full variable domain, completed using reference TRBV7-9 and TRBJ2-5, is DTGVSQNPRHKITKRGQNVTFRCDPISEHNRLYWYRQTLGQGPEFLTYFQNEAQLEKSRLLSDRFSAERPKGSFSTLEIQRTEQGDSAMYLCASSFLNMETQYFGPGTRLLVL.

CDR3 in amino acids: CASSADRGGTDTQYF. As DNA, the CDR3 is TGTGCCAGCAGCGCGGACAGGGGGGGCACAGATACGCAGTATTTT. The chain recombines TRBV9 with TRBJ2-3, with 10 positions matching TRBD1. This CDR3 is built from 15 residues. V dropped 3 bases and J dropped 1; count of bases not matched to a gene: 2. Germline V gene sequence: CDR1 SGDLS, CDR2 YYNGEE.

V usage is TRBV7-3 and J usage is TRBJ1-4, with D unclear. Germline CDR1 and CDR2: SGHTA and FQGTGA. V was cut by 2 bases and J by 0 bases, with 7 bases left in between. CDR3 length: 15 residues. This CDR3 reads CASSLGPATNEKLFF. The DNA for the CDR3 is TGTGCCAGCAGCTTAGGGCCCGCAACTAATGAAAAACTGTTTTTT.